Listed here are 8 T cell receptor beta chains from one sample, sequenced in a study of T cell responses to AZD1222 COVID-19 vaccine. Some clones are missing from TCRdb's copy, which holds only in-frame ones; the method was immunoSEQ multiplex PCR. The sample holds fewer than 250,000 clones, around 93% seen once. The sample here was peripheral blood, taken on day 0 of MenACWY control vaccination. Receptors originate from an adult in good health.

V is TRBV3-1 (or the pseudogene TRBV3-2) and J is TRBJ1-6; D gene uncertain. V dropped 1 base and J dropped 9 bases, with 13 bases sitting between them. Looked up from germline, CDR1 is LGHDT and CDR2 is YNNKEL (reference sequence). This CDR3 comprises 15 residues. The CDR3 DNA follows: TGTGCCAGCAGCCAAGGGACCGCCGGCTCTTCACCCCTCCACTTT. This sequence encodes CASSQGTAGSSPLHF.

The CDR3 region has the DNA TGTGCCAGCAGGTCCGGGGGGCCTAATCAGCCCCAGCATTTT. This codes for CASRSGGPNQPQHF. The genes are TRBV6-1 and TRBJ1-5; weak D call: TRBD1 (6 bases). The CDR3 is 14 residues long. Trimming left V 6 bases short and J 4 bases short, with 13 bases between. The germline CDR1 and CDR2 sequences are MNHNS and SASEGT.

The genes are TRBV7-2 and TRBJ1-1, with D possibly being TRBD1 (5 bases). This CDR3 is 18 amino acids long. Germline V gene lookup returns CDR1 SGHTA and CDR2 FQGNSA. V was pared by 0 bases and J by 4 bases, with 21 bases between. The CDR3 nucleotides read TGTGCCAGCAGCTTAGCGGTTGCAGGAGGGAGGGGTAGCACTGAAGCTTTCTTT. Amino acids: CASSLAVAGGRGSTEAFF. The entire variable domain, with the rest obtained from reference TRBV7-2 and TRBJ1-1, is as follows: GAGVSQSPSNKVTEKGKDVELRCDPISGHTALYWYRQSLGQGLEFLIYFQGNSAPDKSGLPSDRFSAERTGGSVSTLTIQRTQQEDSAVYLCASSLAVAGGRGSTEAFFGQGTRLTVV.

The CDR3 coding sequence is TGCGCCAGCAGCCCCGGTCGCCCTAGCCCGATCCCAGATACGCAGTATTTT. Protein product: CASSPGRPSPIPDTQYF. The chain employs TRBV5-1 and TRBJ2-3; weak D call: TRBD2 (5 bases). The CDR3 has 17 residues. V was trimmed by 4 bases and J by 4 bases, leaving 22 bases between them. Germline assignment: CDR1 SGHRS and CDR2 YFSETQ.

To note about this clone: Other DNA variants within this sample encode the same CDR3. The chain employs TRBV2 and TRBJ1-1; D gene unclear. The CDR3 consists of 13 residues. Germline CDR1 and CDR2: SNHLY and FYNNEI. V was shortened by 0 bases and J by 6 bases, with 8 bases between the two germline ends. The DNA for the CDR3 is TGTGCCAGCAGTGAAGCTCGGAGGGCTGAAGCTTTCTTT. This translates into CASSEARRAEAFF.

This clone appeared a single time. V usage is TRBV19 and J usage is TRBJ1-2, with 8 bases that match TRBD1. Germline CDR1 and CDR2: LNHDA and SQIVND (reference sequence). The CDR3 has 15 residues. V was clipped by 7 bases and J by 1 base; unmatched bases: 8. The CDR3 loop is CASTMGQALNYGYTF. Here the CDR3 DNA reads TGTGCCAGTACCATGGGACAGGCCCTTAACTATGGCTACACCTTC.

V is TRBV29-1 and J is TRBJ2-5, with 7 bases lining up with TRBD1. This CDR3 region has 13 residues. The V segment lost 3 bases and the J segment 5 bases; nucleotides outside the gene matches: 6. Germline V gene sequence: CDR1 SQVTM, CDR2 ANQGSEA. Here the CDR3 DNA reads TGCAGCGTTGAGTACAGGGGCGGCGAGACCCAGTACTTC. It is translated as CSVEYRGGETQYF.

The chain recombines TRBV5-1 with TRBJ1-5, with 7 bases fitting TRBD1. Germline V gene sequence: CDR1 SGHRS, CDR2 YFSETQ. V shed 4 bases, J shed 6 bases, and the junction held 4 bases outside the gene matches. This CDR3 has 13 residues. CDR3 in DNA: TGCGCCAGCAGCCCACAGGGGTCTCAGCCCCAGCATTTT. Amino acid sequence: CASSPQGSQPQHF.